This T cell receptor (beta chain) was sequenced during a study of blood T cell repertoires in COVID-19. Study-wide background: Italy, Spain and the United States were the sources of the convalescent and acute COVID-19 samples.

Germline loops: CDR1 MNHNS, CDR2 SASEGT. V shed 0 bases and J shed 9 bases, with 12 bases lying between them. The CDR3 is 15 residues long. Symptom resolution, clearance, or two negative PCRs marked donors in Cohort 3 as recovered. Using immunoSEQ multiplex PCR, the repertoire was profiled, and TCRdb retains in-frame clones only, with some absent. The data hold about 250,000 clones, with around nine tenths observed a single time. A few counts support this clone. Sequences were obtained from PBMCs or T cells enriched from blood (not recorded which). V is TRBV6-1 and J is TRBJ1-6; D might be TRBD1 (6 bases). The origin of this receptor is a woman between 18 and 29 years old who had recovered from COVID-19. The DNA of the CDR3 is TGTGCCAGCAGTGAAGCCGAGGGGGAGGGTTCACCCCTCCACTTT. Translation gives CASSEAEGEGSPLHF.